This T cell receptor (beta chain) was sequenced during a study of regulatory T cells in long-lasting Graves disease. This clonotype was seen repeatedly, ten times or more. As to time point: newly diagnosed GD, antithyroid drugs for less than 3 months. The TCR library was made from RNA extracted from PBMCs. Graves' disease diagnoses followed American Thyroid Association guidelines. The CDR3 has 13 amino acids. V was trimmed by 6 bases and J by 6 bases, leaving 14 bases between them. Per germline, CDR1 SNHLY and CDR2 FYNNEI. Through Arm-PCR of CDR3 regions and iRepertoire HTBI primers, TCR beta libraries were built. MiXCR, applied by TCRdb to the multiplex PCR reads, yields one record per CDR3 protein. The repertoire has around 400,000 distinct CDR3 sequences, 10% to 15% of them found once; the top ten carry approximately 17%. These data were also filed under a second study, of T cells in Graves' hyperthyroidism and ophthalmopathy.

The input for sequencing was peripheral blood mononuclear cells (PBMCs), taken at new diagnosis, from a patient treated with antithyroid drugs. V is TRBV2 and J is TRBJ1-1; a possible D gene is TRBD1 (6 bases). The receptor comes from a woman under 30 with Graves disease. DNA of the CDR3: TGTGCCAGCAGAGCAGGGGTAAGCCCTGAAGCTTTCTTT. It specifies CASRAGVSPEAFF.